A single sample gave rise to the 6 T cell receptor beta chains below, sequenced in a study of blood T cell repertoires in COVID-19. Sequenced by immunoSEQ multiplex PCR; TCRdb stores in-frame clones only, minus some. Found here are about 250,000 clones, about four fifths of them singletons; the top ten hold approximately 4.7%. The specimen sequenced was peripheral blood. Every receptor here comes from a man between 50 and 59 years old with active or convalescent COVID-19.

As DNA, the CDR3 is TGTGCCAGCAGCTTGAAGGGACTAGCGGGGGGGAGAGCCTACAATGAGCAGTTCTTC. Translated: CASSLKGLAGGRAYNEQFF. V is TRBV5-4 and J is TRBJ2-1, with TRBD2 matching over 16 bases. Germline V lookup: CDR1 SGHNT, CDR2 YYREEE (reference sequence). This CDR3 is built from 19 residues. The V segment lost 1 base and the J segment 2 bases; nucleotides outside the gene matches: 6.

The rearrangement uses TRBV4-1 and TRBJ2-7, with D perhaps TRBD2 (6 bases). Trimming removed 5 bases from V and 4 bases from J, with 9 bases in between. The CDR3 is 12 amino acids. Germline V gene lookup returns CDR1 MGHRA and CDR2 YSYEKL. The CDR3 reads CASSSRGYEQYF. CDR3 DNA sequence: TGCGCCAGCAGCTCACGGGGGTACGAGCAGTACTTC.

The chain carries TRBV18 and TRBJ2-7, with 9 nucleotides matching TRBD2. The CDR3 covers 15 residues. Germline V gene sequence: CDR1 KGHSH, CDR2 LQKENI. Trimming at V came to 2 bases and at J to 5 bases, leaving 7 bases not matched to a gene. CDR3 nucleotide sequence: TGTGCCAGCTCACCAGGGCTAGCGGGGAAGGACGAGCAGTACTTC. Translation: CASSPGLAGKDEQYF. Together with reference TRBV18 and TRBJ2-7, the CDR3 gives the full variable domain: NAGVMQNPRHLVRRRGQEARLRCSPMKGHSHVYWYRQLPEEGLKFMVYLQKENIIDESGMPKERFSAEFPKEGPSILRIQQVVRGDSAAYFCASSPGLAGKDEQYFGPGTRLTVT.

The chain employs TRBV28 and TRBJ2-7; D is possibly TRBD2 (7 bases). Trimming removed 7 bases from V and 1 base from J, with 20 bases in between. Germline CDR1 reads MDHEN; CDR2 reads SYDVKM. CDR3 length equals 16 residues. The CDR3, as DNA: TGTGCCAGCACCCCTAACTGGGGGGGGGCGTCCTACGAGCAGTACTTC. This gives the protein CASTPNWGGASYEQYF.

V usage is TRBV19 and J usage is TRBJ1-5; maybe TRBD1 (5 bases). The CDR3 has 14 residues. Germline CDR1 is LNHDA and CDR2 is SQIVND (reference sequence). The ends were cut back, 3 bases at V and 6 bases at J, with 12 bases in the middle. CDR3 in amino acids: CASSIWGEGQPQHF. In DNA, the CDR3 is TGTGCCAGTAGTATTTGGGGGGAGGGTCAGCCCCAGCATTTT.

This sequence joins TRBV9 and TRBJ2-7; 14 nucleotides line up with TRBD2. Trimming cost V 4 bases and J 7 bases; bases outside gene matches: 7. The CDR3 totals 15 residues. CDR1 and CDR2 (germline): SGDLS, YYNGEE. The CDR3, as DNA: TGTGCCAGCAGCCCCCGAGGGACTAGCGGGGGAGAGCAGTACTTC. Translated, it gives CASSPRGTSGGEQYF.